The 20 T cell receptor beta chains below all came from one sample that was sequenced in a study of tumor-infiltrating lymphocytes in glioblastoma multiforme. TCRB libraries came from RNA via three nested multiplex PCR rounds. Each CDR3 protein is one row after TCRdb ran MiXCR on the multiplex PCR reads. The sample yields around 10,000 distinct CDR3 sequences, 66% seen once. The sample consisted of brain tumor tissue. Receptor source: a male donor with glioblastoma.

This clonotype has only a few counts. This likely comes from a read error, as the CDR3 has no conserved phenylalanine or tryptophan at its end. V usage is TRBV6-1 and J usage is TRBJ2-7; a possible D gene is TRBD2 (6 bases). V was pared by 4 bases and J by 7 bases, with 17 bases between. Germline CDR1 and CDR2: MNHNS and SASEGT. The CDR3 consists of 14 residues. CDR3 residues: CASSGRDSPLEQYS. For the CDR3, the DNA is TGTGCCAGCAGTGGCCGGGACTCCCCATTGGAGCAGTACTCC.

Regarding this clonotype: The conserved final phenylalanine or tryptophan is absent from the CDR3, which likely points to a read error. This sequence joins TRBV11-2 and TRBJ1-5; no clear D. Germline loops: CDR1 SGHAT, CDR2 FQNNGV. V was shortened by 4 bases and J by 12 bases, with 16 bases between the two germline ends. This CDR3 contains 13 residues. CDR3 bases: TGTGCCAGCAGCTCACTGGTGGACTGTAGCCAGCATATT. Its translation is CASSSLVDCSQHI.

By share of the sample, this clonotype is medium-sized. The chain uses TRBV4-1 and TRBJ2-7, with D possibly matching TRBD2 (6 bases). The length of the CDR3 is 16 residues. V was pared by 0 bases and J by 0 bases, with 12 bases between. Germline CDR1 MGHRA, CDR2 YSYEKL. The CDR3 is CASSQEEGISSYEQYF. CDR3 coding DNA: TGCGCCAGCAGCCAAGAGGAGGGGATAAGCTCCTACGAGCAGTACTTC.

About this clonotype itself: The junction does not match germline at one end; this may be a read error. The chain links TRBV12-3 or TRBV12-4 to TRBJ1-1; D is unclear. This CDR3 has 14 amino acids. CDR3 sequence (DNA): TGTGCAAGCAGTTTAAACGCCCAAAGGCGAATGGCTTTCTTT. Its protein is CASSLNAQRRMAFF.

Comments on this clonotype: Germline is not matched at one junction end, which may reflect a read error. The V gene is TRBV5-6, the J gene TRBJ1-1; TRBD1 might be the D (6 bases). The CDR3 has 14 residues. Germline values: CDR1 SGHDT, CDR2 YYEEEE. CDR3 sequence reads: CASGWGPGDTEAFF. The CDR3 coding sequence is TGTGCCAGCGGCTGGGGCCCAGGGGACACCGAAGCTTTCTTT.

This clonotype has just a few counts. One end of the junction fails to match germline, which may point to a read error. V and J are TRBV6-6 and TRBJ2-5; the match to TRBD1 covers 8 bases. The germline V gene has CDR1 MNHNY and CDR2 SVGAGI (reference sequence). The CDR3 runs 14 residues. The CDR3 region has the DNA TGTGACAGCACCCAGGGGGCGACCCAAGAGACCCAGTATTTC. Its translation: CDSTQGATQETQYF.

Details on this clonotype: The germline gene is not matched at one end of the junction; a read error may be the cause. This rearrangement joins TRBV5-1 to TRBJ1-2; D is unresolved. CDR1 and CDR2 from the germline V gene are SGHRS and YFSETQ. The CDR3 is 14 amino acids. The CDR3 loop reads CTSSSGSTNYGYTF. The CDR3 region has the DNA TGCACCAGCAGCTCGGGCAGTACTAACTATGGCTACACCTTC. Looking up the rest from reference TRBV5-1 and TRBJ1-2 gives the full variable domain: KAGVTQTPRYLIKTRGQQVTLSCSPISGHRSVSWYQQTPGQGLQFLFEYFSETQRNKGNFPGRFSGRQFSNSRSEMNVSTLELGDSALYLCTSSSGSTNYGYTFGSGTRLTVV.

By frequency in the sample, this clonotype is medium-sized. The DNA for the CDR3 is TGTGCCAGCAGCCAACCCGAACAGGGTATGAACACTGAAGCTTTCTTT. It specifies CASSQPEQGMNTEAFF. This chain joins TRBV5-4 and TRBJ1-1; a possible D gene is TRBD1 (6 bases). The CDR3 is made up of 16 amino acids. V was pared by 4 bases and J by 0 bases, with 16 bases between. The germline CDR1 and CDR2 sequences are SGHNT and YYREEE (reference sequence).

Turning to this clonotype: The junction shows a germline mismatch at one end, possibly a read error. J is TRBJ1-1 and V is TRBV29-1; maybe TRBD1 (5 bases). This CDR3 region has 13 residues. Germline CDR1 is SQVTM and CDR2 is ANQGSEA. The DNA of the CDR3 is TGCAGCGTTGATAGTCCAGAGGACACTGAAGCTTTGTTT. This sequence encodes CSVDSPEDTEALF.

Remarks on this clonotype: Its ends do not fully match the called genes, so a read error is possible. The chain joins TRBV5-5 to TRBJ2-2; tentatively, D is TRBD2 (5 bases). Per the germline V gene, CDR1 is SGHKS and CDR2 is YYEKEE (reference sequence). CDR3 length equals 16 residues. The CDR3 spells CASSLEPAASSGELFF. The CDR3 bases are TGTGCCAGCAGCTTGGAGCCAGCGGCGAGCTCCGGGGAGCTGTTTTTC.

V is TRBV20-1 and J is TRBJ2-4; TRBD2 matches 13 bases. CDR1 and CDR2 (germline): DFQATT, SNEGSKA (reference sequence). The CDR3 contains 16 residues. The V gene end was trimmed by 1 base and the J gene end by 8 bases; junction bases not matched to a gene: 8. CDR3 coding DNA: TGCAGTGCTAGAGTTTTTGGACTAGCGGGAGATTACATTCAGTACTTC. Residues: CSARVFGLAGDYIQYF.

This clonotype is a singleton in its sample. This CDR3 fails to terminate in the conserved phenylalanine or tryptophan, so it likely reflects a read error. The CDR3 loop is CSVTTRTSGRNTQYL. The DNA of the CDR3 is TGCAGCGTTACCACCAGGACTAGCGGGAGGAATACGCAGTATTTA. The V gene is TRBV29-1, the J gene TRBJ2-3; TRBD2 agrees at 14 bases. The CDR3 length is 15 residues. CDR1 and CDR2 (germline): SQVTM, ANQGSEA. V was clipped by 5 bases and J by 7 bases; unmatched bases: 8.

This clonotype appeared a few times. One end of the junction does not line up with germline, which may come from a read error. The CDR3 sequence: CSVVPQGAYEECF. Here the CDR3 DNA reads TGCAGCGTTGTCCCTCAGGGGGCTTACGAGGAGTGCTTC. The chain couples TRBV29-1 to TRBJ2-7; 8 positions match TRBD1. Germline V gives CDR1 SQVTM, CDR2 ANQGSEA. The CDR3 is 13 amino acids.

Worth noting for this clonotype: One end of the junction does not line up with germline, which may come from a read error. The gene calls are TRBV7-9 and TRBJ1-4; D call uncertain. CDR1 and CDR2 from the germline V gene are SEHNR and FQNEAQ (reference sequence). The CDR3 contains 14 residues. The CDR3 coding sequence is TGTGCCAGCAGCTTACGGCGTGAGAATGAAGAACTGTTTTTT. The encoded protein is CASSLRRENEELFF.

Sample share makes this clonotype medium-sized. This rearrangement joins TRBV29-1 to TRBJ2-1; D may be TRBD1 or TRBD2 (5 bases each). The CDR3 has 15 amino acids. The germline V and J ends were trimmed by 4 bases and 0 bases, with 13 bases remaining between them. The germline CDR1 and CDR2 sequences are SQVTM and ANQGSEA. Here the CDR3 DNA reads TGCAGCGTTGGGCTTGTTGGGGGCTCCTACAATGAGCAGTTCTTC. It is translated as CSVGLVGGSYNEQFF.

With regard to this clonotype: The CDR3 end shows no conserved phenylalanine or tryptophan, and so a read error is likely. CDR3 amino acids: CVSGLRDGDEQFI. DNA of the CDR3: TGTGTTAGTGGTTTGCGGGACGGGGATGAGCAGTTCATC. V gene TRBV12-5 combines with J gene TRBJ2-1, with a weak D call TRBD2 (6 bases). The length of the CDR3 is 13 residues. Per germline, CDR1 LGHNT and CDR2 FRNRAP.

Regarding this clonotype: One end of the junction fails to match germline, which may point to a read error. V and J are TRBV20-1 and TRBJ2-3; D is perhaps TRBD2 (5 bases). The CDR3 covers 13 residues. Germline assignment: CDR1 DFQATT and CDR2 SNEGSKA (reference sequence). Here the CDR3 reads CSAGGASIDMQYF. Here the CDR3 DNA reads TGCAGTGCTGGAGGTGCTAGCATAGATATGCAGTATTTT.

This clonotype is medium-sized (0.01 to 0.1%) by share. The chain uses TRBV10-2 and TRBJ2-7; possible D gene TRBD2, 6 bases. This CDR3 contains 13 residues. V was cut by 4 bases and J by 2 bases, with 9 bases left in between. Per germline, CDR1 WSHSY and CDR2 SAAADI. CDR3 region: CASSGTNPYEQYF. The CDR3 bases are TGCGCCAGCAGTGGGACTAATCCCTACGAGCAGTACTTC.

By frequency in the sample, this clonotype is large. The J gene is TRBJ2-3, the V gene TRBV20-1; 8 bases fit TRBD1. CDR3 length: 15 residues. The J segment lost 7 bases and the V segment lost 6 bases, leaving 15 bases of the junction unmatched. The V gene's germline CDR1 is DFQATT and CDR2 SNEGSKA (reference sequence). The CDR3 region is CSALRTGTTLNTQYF. The CDR3 DNA reads TGCAGTGCCCTACGGACAGGGACGACCCTTAATACGCAGTATTTT.

Concerning this clonotype: A read error is possible here, since a much larger clone lies one base away. This chain uses TRBV2 with TRBJ2-7; 8 bases fit TRBD1. V was pared by 3 bases and J by 5 bases, with 0 bases of the junction left unmatched. CDR1 SNHLY and CDR2 FYNNEI come from the germline V gene. The CDR3 is made up of 12 amino acids. This CDR3 reads CASSETGDEQYF. For the CDR3, the DNA is TGTGCCAGCAGTGAGACAGGGGACGAGCAGTACTTC.